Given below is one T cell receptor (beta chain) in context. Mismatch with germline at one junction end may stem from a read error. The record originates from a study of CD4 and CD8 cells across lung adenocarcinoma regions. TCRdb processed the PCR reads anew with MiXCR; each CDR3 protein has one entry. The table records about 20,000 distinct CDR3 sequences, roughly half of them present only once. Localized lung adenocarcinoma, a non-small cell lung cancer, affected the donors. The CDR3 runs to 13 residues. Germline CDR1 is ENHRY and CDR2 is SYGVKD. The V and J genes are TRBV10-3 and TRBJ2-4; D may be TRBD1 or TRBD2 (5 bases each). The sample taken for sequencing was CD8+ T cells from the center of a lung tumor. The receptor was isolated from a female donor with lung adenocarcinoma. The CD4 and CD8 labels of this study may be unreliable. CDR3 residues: CASGPSAKNTQYF. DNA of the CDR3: TGCGCCTCGGGGCCGAGCGCCAAAAATACGCAGTACTTT.